What follows are 3 T cell receptor beta chains derived from one specimen sequenced in a study of shared clonotypes between healthy human individuals. Measured with immunoSEQ multiplex PCR; TCRdb has only the in-frame clones, and not every one. The sample has roughly 2 million clones; 85% to 95% are singletons. Specimen: naive CD4+ T cells sorted from blood. The sample's subset: CD45RA+ positively selected. Every receptor here comes from a man aged 18 to 29 in good health.

This clone was observed once. The CDR3 DNA sequence: TGTGCCAGCAGCCTTAACGGGGGATTTTACACAGATACGCAGTATTTT. Protein: CASSLNGGFYTDTQYF. V and J are TRBV7-2 and TRBJ2-3, with D possibly being TRBD2 (6 bases). The germline V gene has CDR1 SGHTA and CDR2 FQGNSA. Trimming shortened V by 5 bases and J by 2 bases, and 17 bases separated the two germline ends. The CDR3 runs to 16 residues.

The CDR3 coding sequence is TGTGCCAGCAGCACATCATACTACGAGCAGTACTTC. Its translation: CASSTSYYEQYF. J is TRBJ2-7 and V is TRBV6-5; unclear D gene. CDR1 and CDR2 from the germline V gene are MNHEY and SVGAGI. The V and J ends lost 6 bases and 3 bases respectively, with 9 bases between them. The CDR3 extends over 12 amino acids.

The V and J genes are TRBV4-1 and TRBJ1-6, with a possible D match to TRBD1 (5 bases). V lost 6 bases and J 3 bases, leaving 9 bases between the germline ends. The CDR3 is 14 residues long. The germline gives CDR1 MGHRA, CDR2 YSYEKL. The CDR3 here is CASSQTVYNSPLHF. The CDR3 DNA reads TGCGCCAGCAGTCAGACAGTCTATAATTCACCCCTCCACTTT.